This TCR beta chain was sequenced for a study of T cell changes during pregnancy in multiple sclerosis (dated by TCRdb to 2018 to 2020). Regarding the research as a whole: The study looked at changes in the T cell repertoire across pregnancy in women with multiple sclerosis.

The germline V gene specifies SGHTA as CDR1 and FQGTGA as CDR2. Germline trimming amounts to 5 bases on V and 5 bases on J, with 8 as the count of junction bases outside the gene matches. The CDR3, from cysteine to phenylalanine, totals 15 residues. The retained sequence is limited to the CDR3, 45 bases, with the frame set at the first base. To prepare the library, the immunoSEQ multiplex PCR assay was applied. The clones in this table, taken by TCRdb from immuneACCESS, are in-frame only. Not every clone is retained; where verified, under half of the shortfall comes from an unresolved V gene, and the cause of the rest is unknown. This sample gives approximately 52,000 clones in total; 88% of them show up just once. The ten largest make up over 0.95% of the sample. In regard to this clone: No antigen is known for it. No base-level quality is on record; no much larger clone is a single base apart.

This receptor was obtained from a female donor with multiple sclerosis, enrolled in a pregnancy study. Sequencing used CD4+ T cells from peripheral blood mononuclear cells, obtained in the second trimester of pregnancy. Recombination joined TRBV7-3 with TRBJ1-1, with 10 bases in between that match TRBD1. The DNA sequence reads TGTGCCAGCAGCCCGCGACAGGGGGCTTATACTGAAGCTTTCTTT. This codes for CASSPRQGAYTEAFF.